Reported below is one TCR beta chain. The data were obtained in a study of blood T cell repertoires in COVID-19. Study-wide background: COVID-19 samples from acute and convalescent phases originated in the United States, Italy and Spain. Sample material is recorded as cDNA or gDNA derived from T cells, B-cell-depleted T cells, or PBMCs.

Per the original methods: Reference gene primer amplification gave nucleated cell count estimates. Sequenced by immunoSEQ multiplex PCR; TCRdb stores in-frame clones only, minus some. For V, J and clone size, that table is used; D and trimming come from the DNA. Of around 300,000 clones in the sample, 83% were seen once. The sample comprised peripheral blood. The clonotype originates from a man aged 25-45 years with active or convalescent COVID-19.

Here the CDR3 reads CASSLAAGNYGYTF. As DNA, the CDR3 is TGTGCCAGCAGCTTAGCAGCCGGGAACTATGGCTACACCTTC. The chain joins TRBV7-9 to TRBJ1-2, with no clear D. Per germline, CDR1 SEHNR and CDR2 FQNEAQ (reference sequence). V lost 0 bases to trimming and J lost 2 bases, with 7 bases between them. The CDR3 extends over 14 amino acids. The whole variable domain, filled in from reference TRBV7-9 and TRBJ1-2, reads DTGVSQNPRHKITKRGQNVTFRCDPISEHNRLYWYRQTLGQGPEFLTYFQNEAQLEKSRLLSDRFSAERPKGSFSTLEIQRTEQGDSAMYLCASSLAAGNYGYTFGSGTRLTVV.